The rows below give T cell receptor beta chains drawn from one sample of a study of early T cells in non-severe SARS-CoV-2 infection. TCRdb analysed the 5' RACE reads with MiXCR anew, one entry per CDR3 protein. The sample consists of about 52,000 distinct CDR3 sequences, 9.5% to 12% of them appearing once. Sequenced sample: whole blood. Receptors were obtained from an adult who was a healthcare worker with PCR-confirmed SARS-CoV-2 infection or an uninfected control (not recorded which). Each CDR3 is given with its conserved first and last residue. A D gene is named only where the DNA matches it firmly. A row's size may be missing; if present it is once, few, many or a size class.

j_gene: TRBJ2-7
abundance: many
v_gene: TRBV20-1
d_gene: TRBD2
CDR3nt: TGCAGTGCTAGCGCCGGGACTAGGCCCTACGAGCAGTACTTC
CDR3aa: CSASAGTRPYEQYF

j_gene: TRBJ1-1
abundance: few
v_gene: TRBV6-5
d_gene: .
CDR3nt: TGTGCCAGCAGTTACTCTCCCGGGAACACTGAAGCTTTCTTT
CDR3aa: CASSYSPGNTEAFF

j_gene: TRBJ1-1
abundance: many
v_gene: TRBV5-5
d_gene: .
CDR3nt: TGTGCCAGCAGCCAACCCGGTCTGGAGGAAGCTTTCTTT
CDR3aa: CASSQPGLEEAFF

j_gene: TRBJ2-1
abundance: .
v_gene: TRBV27
d_gene: TRBD1
CDR3nt: TGTGCCAGCAGTTTATGGGGGGCAGACAGGGGATATGCTGAGCAGTTCTTC
CDR3aa: CASSLWGADRGYAEQFF

j_gene: TRBJ2-7
abundance: many
v_gene: TRBV6-2/TRBV6-3
d_gene: .
CDR3nt: TGTGCCAGCAGAGAGTGGGCGAAGTTTACCTACGAGCAGTACTTC
CDR3aa: CASREWAKFTYEQYF

j_gene: TRBJ2-7
abundance: .
v_gene: TRBV3-1
d_gene: TRBD1
CDR3nt: TGTGCCAGCAGCCAAGGGACAGGGGGCTACGAGCAGTACTTC
CDR3aa: CASSQGTGGYEQYF

j_gene: TRBJ2-1
abundance: .
v_gene: TRBV13
d_gene: .
CDR3nt: TGTGCCAGCAGCTTTTCGTCGGCCCTAGCGTCAGATTTGTTCTTC
CDR3aa: CASSFSSALASDLFF

j_gene: TRBJ1-2
abundance: many
v_gene: TRBV28
d_gene: .
CDR3nt: TGTGCCAGCAGTCAAATAGAGGATGGCTACACCTTC
CDR3aa: CASSQIEDGYTF

j_gene: TRBJ2-5
abundance: .
v_gene: TRBV2
d_gene: .
CDR3nt: TGTGCCAGCTTACGTATGAACCAAGAGACCCAGTACTTC
CDR3aa: CASLRMNQETQYF

j_gene: TRBJ2-3
abundance: .
v_gene: TRBV20-1
d_gene: .
CDR3nt: TGCAGTGCTGGTTTTACGATTCTGGGGCAGTATTTT
CDR3aa: CSAGFTILGQYF

j_gene: TRBJ2-1
abundance: medium-sized
v_gene: TRBV11-2
d_gene: .
CDR3nt: TGTGCCAGCAGCATCTTCGCGGGGGCGAACAATGAGCAGTTCTTC
CDR3aa: CASSIFAGANNEQFF

j_gene: TRBJ1-1
abundance: many
v_gene: TRBV7-2
d_gene: .
CDR3nt: TGTGCCAGCAGCTTAGCAGGAGGGTCCTTGAACACTGAAGCTTTCTTT
CDR3aa: CASSLAGGSLNTEAFF